This T cell receptor (beta chain) was identified during a study of T cell responses to AZD1222 COVID-19 vaccine. Second-dose intervals of approximately 4 or approximately 12 weeks were pooled. Comments on this clone: The antigen is undetermined.

Study-wide results and limits: Two AZD1222 administrations were followed by greater Spike-specific TCR breadth and depth.

V shed 0 bases and J shed 1 base, with 14 bases lying between them. This CDR3 has 17 residues. Germline V gives CDR1 LGHNA, CDR2 YSLEER. The data were produced by immunoSEQ multiplex PCR, yet TCRdb's version contains in-frame clones alone and is incomplete. The sample lists about 150,000 clones; about 90% were seen once. V gene TRBV4-3 combines with J gene TRBJ2-3; D not resolved. Material: peripheral blood, obtained 28 days after the second AZD1222 dose. The TCR was taken from an adult who received the AZD1222 COVID-19 vaccine. The CDR3 sequence: CASSQEFRPWGTDTQYF. As DNA, the CDR3 is TGCGCCAGCAGCCAAGAATTTCGGCCCTGGGGCACAGATACGCAGTATTTT.